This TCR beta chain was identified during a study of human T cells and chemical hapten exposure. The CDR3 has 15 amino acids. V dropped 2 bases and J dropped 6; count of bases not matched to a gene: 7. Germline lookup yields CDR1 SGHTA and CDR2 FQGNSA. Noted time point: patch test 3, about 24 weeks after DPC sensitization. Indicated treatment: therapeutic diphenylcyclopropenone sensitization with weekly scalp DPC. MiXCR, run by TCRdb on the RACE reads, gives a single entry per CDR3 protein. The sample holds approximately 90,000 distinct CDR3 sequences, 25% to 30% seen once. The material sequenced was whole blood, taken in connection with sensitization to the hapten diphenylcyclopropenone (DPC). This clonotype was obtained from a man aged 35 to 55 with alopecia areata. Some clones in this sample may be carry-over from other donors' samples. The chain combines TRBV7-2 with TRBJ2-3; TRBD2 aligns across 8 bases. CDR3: CASSLIAGPQDTQYF. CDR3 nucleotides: TGTGCCAGCAGCTTAATAGCGGGACCCCAGGATACGCAGTATTTT.